This TCR beta chain was obtained from a study of blood T cell repertoires in COVID-19. About the research overall: COVID-19 samples, acute and convalescent, were from the United States, Italy and Spain.

Trimming pared 0 bases from V and 1 base from J, leaving 10 bases between. Per the germline V gene, CDR1 is SGHAT and CDR2 is FQNNGV. The CDR3 has 16 residues. Per the original methods: Estimated nucleated cell counts came from reference gene primer amplification. The method was immunoSEQ multiplex PCR; TCRdb's version includes in-frame clones alone and lacks a portion of them. V, J and clone size are taken as reported in that table, and D and trimming were inferred from the DNA itself. The sample shows about 220,000 clones, 84% of them seen only once. This sequence originates from a young man with active or convalescent COVID-19. Sequences were obtained from peripheral blood. The V gene is TRBV11-2, the J gene TRBJ1-3; no clear D gene. The CDR3 DNA sequence: TGTGCCAGCAGCTTAGACCCCCCGGAGTCTGGAAACACCATATATTTT. It specifies CASSLDPPESGNTIYF.